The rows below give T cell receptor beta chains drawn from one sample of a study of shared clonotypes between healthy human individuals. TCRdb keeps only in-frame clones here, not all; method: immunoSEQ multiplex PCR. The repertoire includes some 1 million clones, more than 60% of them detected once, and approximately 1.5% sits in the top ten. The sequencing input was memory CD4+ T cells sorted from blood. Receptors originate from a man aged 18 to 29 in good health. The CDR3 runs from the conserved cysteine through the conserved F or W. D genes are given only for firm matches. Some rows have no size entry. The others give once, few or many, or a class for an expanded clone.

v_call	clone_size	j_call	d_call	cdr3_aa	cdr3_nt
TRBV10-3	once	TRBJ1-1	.	CAISVGWNTEAFF	TGTGCCATCAGTGTCGGGTGGAACACTGAAGCTTTCTTT
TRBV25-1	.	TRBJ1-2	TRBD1	CAARTGLNGYTF	TGTGCCGCTCGGACAGGGCTGAATGGCTACACCTTC
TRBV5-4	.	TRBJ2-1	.	CASSLSNFEQFF	TGTGCCAGCAGCTTGAGCAACTTTGAGCAGTTCTTC
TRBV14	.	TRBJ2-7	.	CASSPGTYEQYF	TGTGCCAGCAGCCCGGGGACCTACGAGCAGTACTTC
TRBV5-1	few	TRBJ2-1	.	CASSADGTLGNEQFF	TGCGCCAGCAGCGCCGACGGGACCCTGGGCAATGAGCAGTTCTTC
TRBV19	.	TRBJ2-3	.	CASSTLDYPAQYF	TGTGCCAGTAGTACCCTGGACTACCCAGCGCAGTATTTT
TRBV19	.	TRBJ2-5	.	CASSMGEGSKETQYF	TGTGCCAGTAGTATGGGTGAGGGTTCAAAAGAGACCCAGTACTTC
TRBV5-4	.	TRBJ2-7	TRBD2	CASSFMGAGGEQYF	TGTGCCAGCAGCTTCATGGGAGCGGGGGGGGAGCAGTACTTC
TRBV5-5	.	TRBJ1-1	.	CASSLGSNTEAFF	TGTGCCAGCAGCTTGGGCTCGAACACTGAAGCTTTCTTT
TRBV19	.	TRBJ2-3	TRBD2	CASSAGGLADTDTQYF	TGTGCCAGTAGCGCGGGGGGACTAGCGGATACAGATACGCAGTATTTT
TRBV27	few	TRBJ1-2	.	CASSLTRGINYGYTF	TGTGCCAGCAGTTTAACCCGAGGGATTAACTATGGCTACACCTTC
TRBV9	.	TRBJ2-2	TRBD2	CASSGLVVGELFF	TGTGCCAGCAGTGGACTAGTAGTTGGGGAGCTGTTTTTT
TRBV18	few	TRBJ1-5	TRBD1	CASSPPGQGENQPQHF	TGTGCCAGCTCACCACCGGGGCAGGGGGAGAATCAGCCCCAGCATTTT
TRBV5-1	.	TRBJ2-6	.	CASSLYGESSGANVLTF	TGCGCCAGCAGCTTGTATGGCGAGTCCTCTGGGGCCAACGTCCTGACTTTC
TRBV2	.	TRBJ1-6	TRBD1	CASTGQENSPLHF	TGTGCCAGCACCGGACAGGAAAACTCACCCCTCCACTTT
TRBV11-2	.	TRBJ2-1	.	CASSPLARQAYNEQFF	TGTGCCAGCAGCCCTCTGGCGAGACAGGCGTACAATGAGCAGTTCTTC
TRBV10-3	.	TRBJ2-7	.	CAISESTLYEQYF	TGTGCCATCAGTGAGTCCACCCTCTACGAGCAGTACTTC
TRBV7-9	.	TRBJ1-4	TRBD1	CASSSVGQGATNEKLFF	TGTGCCAGCAGCTCGGTGGGGCAGGGGGCGACTAATGAAAAACTGTTTTTT
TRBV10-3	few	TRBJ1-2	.	CAIQDTHYGYTF	TGTGCCATACAGGACACACACTATGGCTACACCTTC
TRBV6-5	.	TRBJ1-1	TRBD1	CASSLKPGQEAFF	TGTGCCAGCAGTTTGAAACCGGGACAGGAAGCTTTCTTT
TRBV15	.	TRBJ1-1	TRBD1	CATSRSGGGRGAFF	TGTGCCACCAGCAGATCCGGAGGGGGCAGGGGAGCTTTCTTT
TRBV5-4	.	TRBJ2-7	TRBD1	CASSPGQGRYEQYF	TGTGCCAGCAGCCCTGGACAGGGGAGATACGAGCAGTACTTC
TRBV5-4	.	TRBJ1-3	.	CASSLGGSDPGSGNTIYF	TGTGCCAGCAGCTTGGGGGGGAGCGACCCAGGGTCCGGAAACACCATATATTTT
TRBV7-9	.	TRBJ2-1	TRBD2	CASSLPTRLAGARNEQFF	TGTGCCAGCAGCTTACCCACTAGACTAGCGGGAGCGAGGAATGAGCAGTTCTTC
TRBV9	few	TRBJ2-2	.	CASSEDPVNAGELFF	TGTGCCAGCAGCGAGGACCCTGTCAACGCCGGGGAGCTGTTTTTT
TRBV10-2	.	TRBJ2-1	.	CASSSSQSSYNEQFF	TGCGCCAGCAGTTCCTCACAGAGCTCCTACAATGAGCAGTTCTTC
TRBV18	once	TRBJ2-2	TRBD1	CASSPGQTRGPGELFF	TGTGCCAGCTCACCGGGACAGACGAGGGGGCCCGGGGAGCTGTTTTTT
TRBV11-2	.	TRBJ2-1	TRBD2	CASSLGTSGSNEQFF	TGTGCCAGCAGCTTAGGGACTAGCGGGAGCAATGAGCAGTTCTTC
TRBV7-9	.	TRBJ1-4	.	CASSAQVNEKLFF	TGTGCCAGCAGCGCACAGGTTAATGAAAAACTGTTTTTT